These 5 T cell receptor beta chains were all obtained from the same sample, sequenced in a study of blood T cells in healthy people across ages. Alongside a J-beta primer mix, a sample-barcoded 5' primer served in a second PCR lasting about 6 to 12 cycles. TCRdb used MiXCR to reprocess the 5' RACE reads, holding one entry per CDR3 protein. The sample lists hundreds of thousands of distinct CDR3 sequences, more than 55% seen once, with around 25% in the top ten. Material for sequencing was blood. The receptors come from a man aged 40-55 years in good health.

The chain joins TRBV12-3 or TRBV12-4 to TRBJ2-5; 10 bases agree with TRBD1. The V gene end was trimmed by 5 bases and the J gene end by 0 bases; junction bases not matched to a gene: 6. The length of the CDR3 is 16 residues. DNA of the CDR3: TGTGCCAGCAGTCTATCGGGACAGGGGTACCAAGAGACCCAGTACTTC. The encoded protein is CASSLSGQGYQETQYF.

The chain's CDR3 is CSVGLRGGYTF. CDR3 nucleotides: TGCAGCGTTGGACTTCGAGGTGGCTACACCTTC. The chain employs TRBV29-1 and TRBJ1-2; D ambiguous. Looked up from germline, CDR1 is SQVTM and CDR2 is ANQGSEA. CDR3 length: 11 residues. The V end was cut by 4 bases, the J end by 7 bases, with 10 bases between.

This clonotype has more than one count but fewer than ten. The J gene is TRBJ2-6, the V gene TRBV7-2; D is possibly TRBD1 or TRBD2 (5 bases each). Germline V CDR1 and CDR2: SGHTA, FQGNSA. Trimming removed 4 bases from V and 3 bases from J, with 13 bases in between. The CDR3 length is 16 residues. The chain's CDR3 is CASSSQRGNGANVLTF. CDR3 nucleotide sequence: TGTGCCAGCAGCTCCCAACGGGGCAATGGGGCCAACGTCCTGACTTTC. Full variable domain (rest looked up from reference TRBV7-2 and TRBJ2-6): GAGVSQSPSNKVTEKGKDVELRCDPISGHTALYWYRQSLGQGLEFLIYFQGNSAPDKSGLPSDRFSAERTGGSVSTLTIQRTQQEDSAVYLCASSSQRGNGANVLTFGAGSRLTVL.

Here the CDR3 DNA reads TGTGCCAGCAGCTTAGTGTCCGGCAACCTAGCCAAAAACATTCAGTACTTC. The encoded protein is CASSLVSGNLAKNIQYF. This sequence joins TRBV7-2 and TRBJ2-4; no firm D call. The V gene's germline CDR1 is SGHTA and CDR2 FQGNSA. This CDR3 has 17 residues. V was shortened by 1 base and J by 0 bases, with 13 bases between the two germline ends. The variable domain in full, completed from reference TRBV7-2 and TRBJ2-4, reads GAGVSQSPSNKVTEKGKDVELRCDPISGHTALYWYRQSLGQGLEFLIYFQGNSAPDKSGLPSDRFSAERTGGSVSTLTIQRTQQEDSAVYLCASSLVSGNLAKNIQYFGAGTRLSVL.

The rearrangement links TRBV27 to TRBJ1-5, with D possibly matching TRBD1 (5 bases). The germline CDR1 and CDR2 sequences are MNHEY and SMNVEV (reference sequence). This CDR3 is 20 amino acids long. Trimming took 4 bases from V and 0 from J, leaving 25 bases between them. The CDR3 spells CASSYWPPSQGSYSNQPQHF. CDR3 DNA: TGTGCCAGCAGTTATTGGCCTCCGTCGCAGGGATCATATAGCAATCAGCCCCAGCATTTT.